The 10 T cell receptor beta chains reported below all come from one sample, sequenced in a study of radiotherapy plus CTLA-4 blockade in lung cancer. TCRdb's table, derived via immunoSEQ multiplex PCR, lists solely in-frame clones and lacks some. Among about 51,000 clones listed, 77% were seen once. Sequenced here: peripheral blood, sampled from a patient treated with radiotherapy plus ipilimumab. The receptor source for this set is a human donor with non-small cell lung cancer whose response to radiotherapy plus ipilimumab could not be evaluated.

This clone was seen a single time. This chain links TRBV7-2 with TRBJ2-1, with 9 bases that match TRBD1. The germline V gene has CDR1 SGHTA and CDR2 FQGNSA. The CDR3 has 16 residues. Trimming at V came to 2 bases and at J to 5 bases, leaving 7 bases not matched to a gene. In nucleotides, the CDR3 is TGTGCCAGCAGCTTACTCGGACAGGGGCGTCACAATGAGCAGTTCTTC. Protein sequence: CASSLLGQGRHNEQFF.

This clone turned up a few times. V gene TRBV11-2 combines with J gene TRBJ2-1, with TRBD2 identical over 9 bases. The CDR3 totals 17 residues. The germline gives CDR1 SGHAT, CDR2 FQNNGV. V gave up 5 bases and J gave up 4 bases; unmatched junction bases: 12. CDR3 loop: CASSPLGRGGAYNEQFF. Written as DNA, the CDR3 is TGTGCCAGCAGCCCCCTTGGGCGGGGGGGCGCGTACAATGAGCAGTTCTTC.

The CDR3 here is CASSQGATNEKLFF. CDR3 DNA: TGTGCCAGTAGTCAGGGGGCAACTAATGAAAAACTGTTTTTT. The chain links TRBV19 to TRBJ1-4; 7 positions match TRBD1. The J segment lost 0 bases and the V segment lost 5 bases, leaving 0 bases of the junction unmatched. The CDR3 runs 14 residues. Germline CDR1 reads LNHDA; CDR2 reads SQIVND (reference sequence).

This sequence joins TRBV4-1 and TRBJ2-4; TRBD2 matches 9 bases. The CDR3 has 15 residues. Germline-derived CDR1 and CDR2 are MGHRA and YSYEKL. J gave up 6 bases and V 3 bases, and 6 bases lay outside the gene matches. The CDR3 nucleotides read TGCGCCAGCAGCCATTATGCTAGCGGGGTAAACATTCAGTACTTC. Its protein is CASSHYASGVNIQYF.

V is TRBV5-1 and J is TRBJ1-2, with 8 bases matching TRBD1. CDR1 is SGHRS and CDR2 is YFSETQ in the germline V gene. V was pared by 0 bases and J by 6 bases, with 7 bases of the junction left unmatched. This CDR3 region has 15 residues. The CDR3 nucleotides are TGCGCCAGCAGCTTGGTTGGACAGGGAAGAGATGGCTACACCTTC. This codes for CASSLVGQGRDGYTF.

The genes are TRBV7-2 and TRBJ2-7, with TRBD2 identical over 13 bases. Germline lookup yields CDR1 SGHTA and CDR2 FQGNSA. CDR3 length: 15 amino acids. Unmatched junction bases numbered 3, after V lost 3 bases and J lost 4 bases. The DNA for the CDR3 is TGTGCCAGCAGCTTTGGACTAGCGGGAGAATACGAGCAGTACTTC. Its protein is CASSFGLAGEYEQYF.

This clone was detected a few times. The chain joins TRBV28 to TRBJ1-1; D is uncertain. The CDR3 sequence is 14 residues long. Germline lookup yields CDR1 MDHEN and CDR2 SYDVKM. The ends were cut back, 4 bases at V and 2 bases at J, with 11 bases in the middle. The CDR3 region is CASSSDGLNTEAFF. CDR3 in DNA: TGTGCCAGCAGTTCCGACGGGTTAAACACTGAAGCTTTCTTT. Full variable domain (missing parts from reference TRBV28 and TRBJ1-1): DVKVTQSSRYLVKRTGEKVFLECVQDMDHENMFWYRQDPGLGLRLIYFSYDVKMKEKGDIPEGYSVSREKKERFSLILESASTNQTSMYLCASSSDGLNTEAFFGQGTRLTVV.

The rearrangement links TRBV6-6 to TRBJ2-3, with 10 bases fitting TRBD1. V lost 6 bases and J lost 7; bases outside the gene matches: 7. The CDR3 is made up of 14 amino acids. Germline lookup yields CDR1 MNHNY and CDR2 SVGAGI (reference sequence). The CDR3 DNA is TGTGCCAGCAGAGACAGGGGGCAAGGAAATACGCAGTATTTT. Its protein is CASRDRGQGNTQYF.

The sample holds one count of this clone. The rearrangement uses TRBV5-1 and TRBJ2-5; TRBD2 aligns across 11 bases. The J segment lost 2 bases and the V segment lost 4 bases, leaving 4 bases of the junction unmatched. This CDR3 contains 15 residues. CDR1 is SGHRS, CDR2 YFSETQ, per germline. CDR3 amino acids: CASSPLAGVQETQYF. CDR3 nucleotide sequence: TGCGCCAGCAGCCCACTAGCGGGGGTGCAAGAGACCCAGTACTTC. Complete variable domain (other parts from reference TRBV5-1 and TRBJ2-5): KAGVTQTPRYLIKTRGQQVTLSCSPISGHRSVSWYQQTPGQGLQFLFEYFSETQRNKGNFPGRFSGRQFSNSRSEMNVSTLELGDSALYLCASSPLAGVQETQYFGPGTRLLVL.

V usage is TRBV2 and J usage is TRBJ2-7; 8 bases are a match to TRBD1. J gave up 1 base and V 9 bases, and 2 bases lay outside the gene matches. The length of the CDR3 is 12 residues. The germline CDR1 and CDR2 sequences are SNHLY and FYNNEI. In nucleotides, the CDR3 is TGTGCCAGACAGGGGGAATCCTACGAGCAGTACTTC. It codes for CARQGESYEQYF.